These T cell receptor beta chains were read from a single sample in a study of blood T cell repertoires in COVID-19. The method was immunoSEQ multiplex PCR; TCRdb's version includes in-frame clones alone and lacks a portion of them. The top ten clones hold approximately 30% of a sample with 23,000 or so clones, around 86% of them seen once. Sequencing was done on a sample of peripheral blood. The source is a human donor with active COVID-19. The donor label of this sample is uncertain. CDR3s include the opening cysteine and the closing phenylalanine or tryptophan. The D gene is left open where the match is weak. Clone size, where shown, is once, few, many, or a class for clones that have expanded.

d_call,v_call,j_call,clone_size,cdr3_nt,cdr3_aa
NA,TRBV19,TRBJ2-5,NA,TGTGCCACCGCGAGTGGTTGGGGACAACAAGAGACCCAGTACTTC,CATASGWGQQETQYF
TRBD1,TRBV5-1,TRBJ2-1,NA,TGCGCCAGCAGTCCGGGACAGGGATTCGATGAGCAGTTCTTC,CASSPGQGFDEQFF
TRBD2,TRBV7-3,TRBJ2-2,once,TGTGCCAGCAGCCCGAATACGCGACTAGCGGGGGGGCCCGGGGAGCTGTTTTTT,CASSPNTRLAGGPGELFF
NA,TRBV28,TRBJ2-7,few,TGTGCCAGCAGTCCGAGGACACTCTCTCCGCACTTC,CASSPRTLSPHF
NA,TRBV19,TRBJ2-5,NA,TGTGCCAGTAGTCCGACCAGGGCCAAAGAGACCCAGTACTTC,CASSPTRAKETQYF
TRBD1,TRBV24-1,TRBJ2-4,NA,TGTGCCACCAGTGACCCCCGGGACAGCAAAAACATTCAGTACTTC,CATSDPRDSKNIQYF
NA,TRBV6-1,TRBJ2-1,NA,TGTGCCAGCAGTGGTAGGGTGGGGCAGGGGAGACCCGAGCAGTTCTTC,CASSGRVGQGRPEQFF
TRBD1,TRBV5-8,TRBJ1-1,NA,TGTGCCAGCAGCTTTGACGGGACAGGGAAGACTGAAGCTTTCTTT,CASSFDGTGKTEAFF
TRBD2,TRBV5-1,TRBJ2-5,NA,TGCGCCAGCAGCCGAAGGACTAGCAGCCAAGAGACCCAGTACTTC,CASSRRTSSQETQYF
TRBD2,TRBV19,TRBJ2-1,once,TGTGCCAGTAGTAGTAGCGGGAGGTACCTGGGGCTCAATGAGCAGTTCTTC,CASSSSGRYLGLNEQFF
NA,TRBV18,TRBJ2-7,NA,TGTGCCAGCTCACCCGGGGTCTCCTACGAGCAGTACTTC,CASSPGVSYEQYF
TRBD2,TRBV19,TRBJ2-5,NA,TGTGCCAGTAGTAGAACTAGCGTAAGCCAAGAGACCCAGTACTTC,CASSRTSVSQETQYF
NA,TRBV29-1,TRBJ1-4,NA,TGCAGCGTCCTAACAGGGCAGACTAATGAAAAACTGTTTTTT,CSVLTGQTNEKLFF
NA,TRBV6-2/TRBV6-3,TRBJ2-7,NA,TGTGCCAGCAGCCCTGCCCAGGGGACCTACGAGCAGTACTTC,CASSPAQGTYEQYF
TRBD1,TRBV11-1,TRBJ2-2,NA,TGTGCCAGCGCCCTACAGGGGGCAGGTACCGGGGAGCTGTTTTTT,CASALQGAGTGELFF
NA,TRBV11-3,TRBJ2-1,NA,TGTGCCAGCAGCTACGGACTGGGGAATGAGCAGTTCTTC,CASSYGLGNEQFF
TRBD2,TRBV29-1,TRBJ2-2,NA,TGCAGCGTCGCCCTAGGGACTAGCAGCACCGGGGAGCTGTTTTTT,CSVALGTSSTGELFF
TRBD1,TRBV7-2,TRBJ1-5,NA,TGTGCCAGCGCGGACAGGAGAGGCAATCAGCCCCAGCATTTT,CASADRRGNQPQHF
TRBD1,TRBV19,TRBJ1-4,NA,TGTGCCAGTATTGGGACAGCCAGGGAAAAACTGTTTTTT,CASIGTAREKLFF
TRBD1,TRBV27,TRBJ2-5,NA,TGTGCCAGCAGTTCGCCGGGACAGTCTCAAGAGACCCAGTACTTC,CASSSPGQSQETQYF